This is a list of T cell receptor beta chains from one sample in a study of blood T cell repertoires in COVID-19. Generated by immunoSEQ multiplex PCR, the TCRdb table keeps only in-frame clones and is missing some. The repertoire holds about 150,000 clones, with roughly 80% as singletons. Sequenced: peripheral blood. The receptor set was obtained from a woman between 40 and 50 years old with active or convalescent COVID-19. Both conserved end residues are part of each CDR3. A D gene is named only where the DNA matches it firmly. The size entry is marked missing in some rows and otherwise reads once, few, many or a size class.

v_call	clone_size	d_call	j_call	cdr3_nt	cdr3_aa
TRBV2	-	TRBD2	TRBJ2-1	TGTGCCAGCAGGACCCGGACTAGCGGGGGGGCCCGGGAGCAGTTCTTC	CASRTRTSGGAREQFF
TRBV18	-	-	TRBJ1-6	TGTGCCAGCTCACCAACGGGACTAGGGGATTCACCCCTCCACTTT	CASSPTGLGDSPLHF
TRBV28	-	TRBD1	TRBJ2-4	TGTGCCAGCAGAGGGGACAGGACCTTGGCCAAAAACATTCAGTACTTC	CASRGDRTLAKNIQYF
TRBV28	-	-	TRBJ1-4	TGTGCCAGCAGTGGCCAGGGCGTTGCCGTTGGAAAACTGTTTTTT	CASSGQGVAVGKLFF
TRBV4-3	-	TRBD1	TRBJ1-1	TGCGCCAGCAGCCGCGGTTCCGGGACAGGGAGAACTGAAGCTTTCTTT	CASSRGSGTGRTEAFF
TRBV11-2	-	-	TRBJ1-3	TGTGCCAGCAGCCCCCCGGGGGGCGGAAACACCATATATTTT	CASSPPGGGNTIYF
TRBV28	-	-	TRBJ1-2	TGTGCCAGCAGTCTTGATTTACTCGTCTCATATGGCTACACCTTC	CASSLDLLVSYGYTF
TRBV27	-	TRBD1	TRBJ1-1	TGTGCCAGCAGTTTAGCGCAGGGGGCATTGCTAGCTTTCTTT	CASSLAQGALLAFF
TRBV4-1	once	-	TRBJ2-7	TGCGCCAGCAGCCCCCCTCGGGGAGAGCAGTACTTC	CASSPPRGEQYF
TRBV28	-	-	TRBJ1-5	TGTGCCAGCAGCCGGGGAGGGTATAGAAATCAGCCCCAGCATTTT	CASSRGGYRNQPQHF
TRBV25-1	-	TRBD1	TRBJ1-1	TGTGCCAGCAGTGAATCCTTGATACAGGGGGGCAACACTGAAGCTTTCTTT	CASSESLIQGGNTEAFF
TRBV28	-	-	TRBJ1-1	TGTGCCAGCGAGAGCGGGGGGAACACTGAAGCTTTCTTT	CASESGGNTEAFF
TRBV7-9	-	TRBD1	TRBJ1-4	TGTGCCAGCAGCATACAGGGGACCCACGAAAAACTGTTTTTT	CASSIQGTHEKLFF
TRBV4-3	-	TRBD2	TRBJ2-3	TGCGCCAGCAGCCAAGATGGGAGCGGGAGGGCAGATACGCAGTATTTT	CASSQDGSGRADTQYF
TRBV5-1	-	-	TRBJ2-6	TGCGCCAGCAGCTTAATAACAGCCTCTGGGGCCAACGTCCTGACTTTC	CASSLITASGANVLTF
TRBV27	few	TRBD1	TRBJ1-2	TGTGCCAGCACCCCGACAGGGGGTAGGAGAGGAGGGGGCTACACCTTC	CASTPTGGRRGGGYTF
TRBV27	-	TRBD1	TRBJ2-3	TGTGCCAGCAGTTTAATAGGGACAGGGGACACAGATACGCAGTATTTT	CASSLIGTGDTDTQYF
TRBV2	-	-	TRBJ1-2	TGTGCCAGCAAAGGAACAGTATATGACTACACCTTC	CASKGTVYDYTF
TRBV7-9	-	TRBD1	TRBJ1-1	TGTGCCAGCAGCTCCTCGACAGGGATCATGAACACTGAAGCTTTCTTT	CASSSSTGIMNTEAFF
TRBV18	-	TRBD1	TRBJ2-3	TGTGCCAGCTCACCACCGGGACAGGGGATGGTGGGTACGCAGTATTTT	CASSPPGQGMVGTQYF
TRBV7-2	-	-	TRBJ2-5	TGTGCCAGCAGCTCCGGTAGATCTCGGACAGTTGGAGAGACCCAGTACTTC	CASSSGRSRTVGETQYF
TRBV3-1/TRBV3-2	-	-	TRBJ1-2	TGTGCCAGCAGCCAAGCAGGGGACTATGGCTACACCTTC	CASSQAGDYGYTF
TRBV10-1	-	-	TRBJ1-2	TGCGCCAGCAGTGAAATACCGGGAATCAATGGCTACACCTTC	CASSEIPGINGYTF
TRBV9	-	TRBD1	TRBJ2-7	TGTGCCAGCAGCGTAGGACAGGGGGTGGGCGAGCAGTACTTC	CASSVGQGVGEQYF
TRBV19	-	TRBD2	TRBJ2-1	TGTGCCAGTAGTCCTTCTGCGGGAGGGTCTTCCTACAATGAGCAGTTCTTC	CASSPSAGGSSYNEQFF
TRBV5-1	-	TRBD2	TRBJ2-7	TGCGCCAGCAGTCCCCTCACCGGGACTAGCGGGAGTTGGGGATACTACGAGCAGTACTTC	CASSPLTGTSGSWGYYEQYF
TRBV28	-	TRBD1	TRBJ1-2	TGTGCCAGCACCCAGATAGGGGGACAGGGGATCCTCCATGGCTACACCTTC	CASTQIGGQGILHGYTF
TRBV28	-	-	TRBJ1-1	TGTGCCAGCAGGGACAGTGTGAACACTGAAGCTTTCTTT	CASRDSVNTEAFF
TRBV28	-	-	TRBJ1-1	TGTGCCAGCAGTTTTGATTATTCCAGAGGAGCTTTCTTT	CASSFDYSRGAFF
TRBV11-2	few	-	TRBJ1-5	TGTGCCAGCAGCTTAGCAGGGTTAAGCAATCAGCCCCAGCATTTT	CASSLAGLSNQPQHF
TRBV30	-	-	TRBJ2-5	TGTGCCTGGAGTCGGGAGACCCAGTACTTC	CAWSRETQYF
TRBV7-2	once	TRBD2	TRBJ2-5	TGTGCCAGCAGCCTCAGGACTAGCGGGGGGGCGAGGGAGACCCAGTACTTC	CASSLRTSGGARETQYF
TRBV14	-	-	TRBJ1-5	TGTGCCAGCAGCCAAGATACCAGGGCGAGCCAGCCCCAGCATTTT	CASSQDTRASQPQHF
TRBV18	-	TRBD1	TRBJ2-5	TGTGCCAGCTCACCGATGCGGGGACAGGCGGACCAAGAGACCCAGTACTTC	CASSPMRGQADQETQYF
TRBV10-1	-	-	TRBJ1-1	TGCGCCAGCAGTACGCACAGCCTTAACACTGAAGCTTTCTTT	CASSTHSLNTEAFF
TRBV11-3	-	-	TRBJ1-1	TGTGCCAGCAGCCCTACAGGGCCGAACACTGAAGCTTTCTTT	CASSPTGPNTEAFF
TRBV28	-	TRBD2	TRBJ2-7	TGTGCCAGCAGTCCGGTCAAAGCGGGGGGGCGGCCCGAGCAGTACTTC	CASSPVKAGGRPEQYF
TRBV7-6	-	TRBD2	TRBJ2-2	TGTGCCAGCAGCTATTACCCCGGGACTAGCGGGGGGCCGAACACCGGGGAGCTGTTTTTT	CASSYYPGTSGGPNTGELFF
TRBV4-1	-	-	TRBJ1-4	TGCGCCAGCAGCCAAGATGGGGGCAGTAATGAAAAACTGTTTTTT	CASSQDGGSNEKLFF
TRBV6-6	-	TRBD1	TRBJ2-6	TGTGCCAGCCAAACAGGGGACGGGGCCAACGTCCTGACTTTC	CASQTGDGANVLTF
TRBV18	once	-	TRBJ1-2	TGTGCCAGCTCACCTCAGAAAACTAACTATGGCTACACCTTC	CASSPQKTNYGYTF
TRBV7-8	-	-	TRBJ1-5	TGTGCCAGCAGCTTCGGGGGTCCCCCCGGCAATCAGCCCCAGCATTTT	CASSFGGPPGNQPQHF
TRBV19	once	-	TRBJ1-4	TGTGCCAGTAGTATCCCGACACCTTCTGCAACTAATGAAAAACTGTTTTTT	CASSIPTPSATNEKLFF
TRBV19	-	TRBD1	TRBJ2-1	TGTGCCAGTAATCGGGACAGGGGAATGTTCAATGAGCAGTTCTTC	CASNRDRGMFNEQFF
TRBV28	-	TRBD1	TRBJ1-4	TGTGCCAGCAGTTTATGGGGGACAGGGGGCGCGAGGGAAAAACTGTTTTTT	CASSLWGTGGAREKLFF
TRBV6-1	-	-	TRBJ2-6	TGTGCCAGCAGTGAAGCGGGACACACCTCTGGGGCCAACGTCCTGACTTTC	CASSEAGHTSGANVLTF
TRBV5-1	-	-	TRBJ2-3	TGCGCCAGCAGCTTGGGGAATCCGACAGGCACAGATACGCAGTATTTT	CASSLGNPTGTDTQYF
TRBV9	-	-	TRBJ1-1	TGTGCCAGCAGCGTAGGATCCAGGGCCAGTGAGGCTTTCTTT	CASSVGSRASEAFF
TRBV5-6	once	-	TRBJ2-5	TGTGCCAGCAGCCGGACAGCTCAAGAGACCCAGTACTTC	CASSRTAQETQYF
TRBV18	-	-	TRBJ2-5	TGTGCCAGCTCACGAGGGTCTCTTGCGCAAGAGACCCAGTACTTC	CASSRGSLAQETQYF
TRBV2	-	-	TRBJ2-3	TGTGCCAGCAGTTCCCAGGGGCTTAGCACAGATACGCAGTATTTT	CASSSQGLSTDTQYF
TRBV28	few	-	TRBJ1-1	TGTGCCAGCAGCCCTAGACAGAGAAACACTGAAGCTTTCTTT	CASSPRQRNTEAFF
TRBV6-5	-	-	TRBJ2-7	TGTGCCAGCAGTTACGCACAGACCTACAAGCAGTACTTC	CASSYAQTYKQYF
TRBV4-1	-	TRBD1	TRBJ2-5	TGCGCCAGCAGCGTCCGGGACAGGGAACAAGAGACCCAGTACTTC	CASSVRDREQETQYF
TRBV10-3	-	TRBD1	TRBJ1-3	TGTGCCATCAGGGAACCGGGACAGGGCCCGTCTGGAAACACCATATATTTT	CAIREPGQGPSGNTIYF
TRBV6-5	few	-	TRBJ1-5	TGTGCCAGCAGCCCCGCTCCCTCGAGGAATCAGCCCCAGCATTTT	CASSPAPSRNQPQHF
TRBV3-1/TRBV3-2	large	-	TRBJ2-1	TGTGCCAGCAGCCTCCTAGTTGGAGGCGGAAATGAGCAGTTCTTC	CASSLLVGGGNEQFF
TRBV3-1/TRBV3-2	-	TRBD1	TRBJ1-2	TGTGCCAGCAGAACAGGGGCTCGGGGCTACACCTTC	CASRTGARGYTF
TRBV11-3	-	-	TRBJ2-7	TGTGCCAGCAGAAGCAGGGCCCCCTACGAGCAGTACTTC	CASRSRAPYEQYF